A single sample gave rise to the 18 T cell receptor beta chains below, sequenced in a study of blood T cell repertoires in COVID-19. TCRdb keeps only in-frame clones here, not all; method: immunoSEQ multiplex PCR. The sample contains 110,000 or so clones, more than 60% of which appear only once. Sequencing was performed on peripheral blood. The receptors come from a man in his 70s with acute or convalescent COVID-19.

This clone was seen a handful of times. The CDR3 bases are TGTGCCAGCAGCCCAAGCGGGGGGGCGCCGTACAATGAGCAGTTCTTC. Its protein is CASSPSGGAPYNEQFF. The chain is built from TRBV5-4 and TRBJ2-1; TRBD2 aligns across 10 bases. V lost 4 bases and J lost 4; bases outside the gene matches: 8. The germline CDR1 and CDR2 sequences are SGHNT and YYREEE (reference sequence). The length of the CDR3 is 16 residues.

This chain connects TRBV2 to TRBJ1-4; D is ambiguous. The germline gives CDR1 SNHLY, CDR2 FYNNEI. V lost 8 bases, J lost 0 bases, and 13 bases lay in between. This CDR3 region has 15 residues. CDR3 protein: CASRKSTSTNEKLFF. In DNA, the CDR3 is TGTGCCAGCCGAAAGAGTACCTCAACTAATGAAAAACTGTTTTTT.

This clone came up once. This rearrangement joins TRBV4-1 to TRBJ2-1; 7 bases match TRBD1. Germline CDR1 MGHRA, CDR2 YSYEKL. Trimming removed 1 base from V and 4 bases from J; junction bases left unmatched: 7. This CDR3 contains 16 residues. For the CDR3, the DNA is TGCGCCAGCAGCCAAGCTCCAGGGGGATCGTACAATGAGCAGTTCTTC. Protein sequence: CASSQAPGGSYNEQFF.

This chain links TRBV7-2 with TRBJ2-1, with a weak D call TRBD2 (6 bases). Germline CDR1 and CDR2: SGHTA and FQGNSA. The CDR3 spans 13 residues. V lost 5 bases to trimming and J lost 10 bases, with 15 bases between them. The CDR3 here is CASSLGEDQEQFF. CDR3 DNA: TGTGCCAGCAGCCTAGGGGAGGATCAGGAGCAGTTCTTC. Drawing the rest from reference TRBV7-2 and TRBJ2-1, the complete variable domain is GAGVSQSPSNKVTEKGKDVELRCDPISGHTALYWYRQSLGQGLEFLIYFQGNSAPDKSGLPSDRFSAERTGGSVSTLTIQRTQQEDSAVYLCASSLGEDQEQFFGPGTRLTVL.

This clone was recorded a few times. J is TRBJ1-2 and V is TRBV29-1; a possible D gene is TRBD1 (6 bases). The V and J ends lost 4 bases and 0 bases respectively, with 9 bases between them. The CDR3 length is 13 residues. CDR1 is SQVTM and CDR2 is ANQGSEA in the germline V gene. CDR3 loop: CSVGTATNYGYTF. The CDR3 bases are TGCAGCGTTGGGACAGCCACTAACTATGGCTACACCTTC.

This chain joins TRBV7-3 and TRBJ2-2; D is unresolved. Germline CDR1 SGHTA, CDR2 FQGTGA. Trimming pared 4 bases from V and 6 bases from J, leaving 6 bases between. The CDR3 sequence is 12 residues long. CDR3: CASSSRAGELFF. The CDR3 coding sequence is TGTGCCAGCAGCTCACGGGCCGGGGAGCTGTTTTTT.

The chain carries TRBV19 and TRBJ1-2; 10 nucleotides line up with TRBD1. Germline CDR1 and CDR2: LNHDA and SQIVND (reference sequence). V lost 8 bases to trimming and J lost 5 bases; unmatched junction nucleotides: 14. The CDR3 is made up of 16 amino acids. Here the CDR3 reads CASSSLSGTGVYGYTF. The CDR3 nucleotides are TGTGCCAGTTCCTCCCTTTCAGGGACAGGGGTATATGGCTACACCTTC. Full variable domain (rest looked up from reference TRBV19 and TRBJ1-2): DGGITQSPKYLFRKEGQNVTLSCEQNLNHDAMYWYRQDPGQGLRLIYYSQIVNDFQKGDIAEGYSVSREKKESFPLTVTSAQKNPTAFYLCASSSLSGTGVYGYTFGSGTRLTVV.

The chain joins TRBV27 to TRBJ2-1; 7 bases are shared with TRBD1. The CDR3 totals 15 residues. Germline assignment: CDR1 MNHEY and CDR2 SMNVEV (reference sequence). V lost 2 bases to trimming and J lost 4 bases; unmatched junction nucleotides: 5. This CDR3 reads CASSLAGTVYNEQFF. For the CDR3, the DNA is TGTGCCAGCAGTTTAGCCGGGACAGTTTACAATGAGCAGTTCTTC.

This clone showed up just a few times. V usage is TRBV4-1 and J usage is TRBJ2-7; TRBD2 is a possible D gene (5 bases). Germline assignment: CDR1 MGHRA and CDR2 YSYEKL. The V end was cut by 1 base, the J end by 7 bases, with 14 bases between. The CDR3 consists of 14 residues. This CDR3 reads CASSQAVSTGEQYF. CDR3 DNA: TGCGCCAGCAGCCAAGCGGTCTCAACGGGGGAGCAGTACTTC.

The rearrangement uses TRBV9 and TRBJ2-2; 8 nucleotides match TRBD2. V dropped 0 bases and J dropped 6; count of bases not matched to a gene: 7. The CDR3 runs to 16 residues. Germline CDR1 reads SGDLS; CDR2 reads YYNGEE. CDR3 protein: CASSVVTAGEPGELFF. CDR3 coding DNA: TGTGCCAGCAGCGTAGTTACAGCGGGAGAACCCGGGGAGCTGTTTTTT.

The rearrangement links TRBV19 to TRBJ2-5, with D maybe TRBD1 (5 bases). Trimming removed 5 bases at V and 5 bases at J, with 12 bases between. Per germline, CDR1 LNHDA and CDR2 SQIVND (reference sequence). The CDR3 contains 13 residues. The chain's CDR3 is CASSPTYRETQYF. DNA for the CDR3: TGTGCCAGTAGTCCGACCTACAGGGAGACCCAGTACTTC.

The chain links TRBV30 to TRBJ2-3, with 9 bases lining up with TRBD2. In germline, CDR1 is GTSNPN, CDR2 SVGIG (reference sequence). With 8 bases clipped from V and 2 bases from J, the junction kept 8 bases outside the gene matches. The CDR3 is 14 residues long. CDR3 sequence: CAGTSGLNTDTQYF. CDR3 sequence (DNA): TGTGCCGGAACTAGCGGGTTGAACACAGATACGCAGTATTTT.

The CDR3 DNA reads as TGTGCCAGCAGTTTACTAGGACAGGGGTCCCACAATGAGCAGTTCTTC. Translation gives CASSLLGQGSHNEQFF. The V call is TRBV28, the J call TRBJ2-1, with 9 bases identical to TRBD1. The germline CDR1 and CDR2 sequences are MDHEN and SYDVKM. This CDR3 spans 16 amino acids. V lost 2 bases and J lost 5; bases outside the gene matches: 7.

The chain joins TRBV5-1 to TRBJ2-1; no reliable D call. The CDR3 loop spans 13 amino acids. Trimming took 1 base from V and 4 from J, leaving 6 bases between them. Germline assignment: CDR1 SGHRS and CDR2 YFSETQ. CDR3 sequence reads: CASSLNQYNEQFF. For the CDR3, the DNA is TGCGCCAGCAGCTTGAACCAGTACAATGAGCAGTTCTTC. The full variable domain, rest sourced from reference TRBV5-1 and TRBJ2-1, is KAGVTQTPRYLIKTRGQQVTLSCSPISGHRSVSWYQQTPGQGLQFLFEYFSETQRNKGNFPGRFSGRQFSNSRSEMNVSTLELGDSALYLCASSLNQYNEQFFGPGTRLTVL.

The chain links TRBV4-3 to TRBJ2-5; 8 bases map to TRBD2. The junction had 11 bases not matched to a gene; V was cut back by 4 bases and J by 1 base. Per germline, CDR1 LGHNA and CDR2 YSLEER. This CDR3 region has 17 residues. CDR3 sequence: CASSLTVGTRGQETQYF. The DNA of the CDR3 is TGCGCCAGCAGCCTTACTGTAGGGACTAGGGGCCAAGAGACCCAGTACTTC.

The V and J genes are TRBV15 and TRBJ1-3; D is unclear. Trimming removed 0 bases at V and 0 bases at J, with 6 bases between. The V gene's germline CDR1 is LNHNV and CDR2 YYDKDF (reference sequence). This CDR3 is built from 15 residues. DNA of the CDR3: TGTGCCACCAGCAGAGATTCGTACTCTGGAAACACCATATATTTT. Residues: CATSRDSYSGNTIYF.

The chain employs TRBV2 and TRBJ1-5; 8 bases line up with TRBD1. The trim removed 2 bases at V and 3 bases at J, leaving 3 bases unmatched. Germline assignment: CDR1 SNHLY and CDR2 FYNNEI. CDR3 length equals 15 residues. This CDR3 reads CASSENRGDNQPQHF. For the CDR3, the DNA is TGTGCCAGCAGTGAAAACAGGGGGGACAATCAGCCCCAGCATTTT. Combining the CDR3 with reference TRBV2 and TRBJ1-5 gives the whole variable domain EPEVTQTPSHQVTQMGQEVILRCVPISNHLYFYWYRQILGQKVEFLVSFYNNEISEKSEIFDDQFSVERPDGSNFTLKIRSTKLEDSAMYFCASSENRGDNQPQHFGDGTRLSIL.

CDR3 DNA: TGTGCCTGGGGTTATGGCCAACGCTTCAATCAGCCCCAGCATTTT. This encodes CAWGYGQRFNQPQHF. The chain uses TRBV30 and TRBJ1-5; the D is unclear. V lost 5 bases to trimming and J lost 3 bases, with 17 bases between them. CDR1 is GTSNPN and CDR2 is SVGIG in the germline V gene (reference sequence). This CDR3 is built from 15 residues.